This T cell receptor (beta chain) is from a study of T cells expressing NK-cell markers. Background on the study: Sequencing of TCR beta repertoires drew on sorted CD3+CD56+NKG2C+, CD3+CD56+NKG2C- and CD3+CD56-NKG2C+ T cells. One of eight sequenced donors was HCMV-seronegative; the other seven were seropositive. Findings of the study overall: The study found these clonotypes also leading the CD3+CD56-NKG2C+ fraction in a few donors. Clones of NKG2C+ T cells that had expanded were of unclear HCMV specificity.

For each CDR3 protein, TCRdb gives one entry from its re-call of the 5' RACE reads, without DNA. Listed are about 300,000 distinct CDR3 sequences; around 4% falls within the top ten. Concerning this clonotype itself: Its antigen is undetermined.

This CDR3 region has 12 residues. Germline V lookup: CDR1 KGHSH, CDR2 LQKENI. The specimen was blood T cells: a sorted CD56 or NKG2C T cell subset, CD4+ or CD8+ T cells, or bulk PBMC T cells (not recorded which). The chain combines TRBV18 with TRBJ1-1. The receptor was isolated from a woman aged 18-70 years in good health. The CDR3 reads CASLREYTEAFF.